These T cell receptor beta chains were read from a single sample in a study of cytomegalovirus exposure and HLA in healthy donors. Method: immunoSEQ multiplex PCR; TCRdb's copy keeps in-frame clones and lacks some. Its table records 96,000 or so clones. The sample was PBMCs. These receptors were collected from a girl under 18 in good health and CMV-seropositive. Each CDR3 is given with its conserved first and last residue. Each record gives: V gene, D gene, J gene, CDR3 protein, CDR3 DNA. A D gene is named only where the DNA matches it firmly.

TRBV5-1	-	TRBJ2-7	CASSLGVEIDEQYF	TGCGCCAGCAGCTTGGGAGTCGAGATTGACGAGCAGTACTTC
TRBV10-3	TRBD1	TRBJ1-2	CAISESKAGQDFGYTF	TGTGCCATCAGTGAGTCGAAGGCAGGACAGGACTTTGGCTACACCTTC
TRBV14	-	TRBJ2-1	CATSTSISYNEQFF	TGTGCCACTTCCACTAGTATCTCCTACAATGAGCAGTTCTTC
TRBV6-6	TRBD2	TRBJ2-2	CASSGGLAGSTGELFF	TGTGCCAGCAGTGGAGGACTAGCGGGATCCACCGGGGAGCTGTTTTTT
TRBV4-2	TRBD2	TRBJ2-3	CASSQWEAGTSGGATDTQYF	TGTGCCAGCAGCCAATGGGAGGCCGGGACTAGCGGGGGGGCCACAGATACGCAGTATTTT
TRBV18	-	TRBJ2-3	CASSPRRAEADTQYF	TGTGCCAGCTCACCTCGCAGAGCAGAGGCAGATACGCAGTATTTT
TRBV5-6	-	TRBJ1-1	CASSKKRGAYTEAFF	TGTGCCAGCAGCAAAAAGCGGGGGGCGTACACTGAAGCTTTCTTT
TRBV6-6	TRBD1	TRBJ1-3	CASTDVTGGRGNTIYF	TGTGCCAGCACCGATGTTACAGGGGGCCGGGGAAACACCATATATTTT
TRBV5-1	TRBD1	TRBJ1-2	CASSPGQGGGYTF	TGCGCCAGCAGCCCCGGACAGGGAGGTGGCTACACCTTC
TRBV7-9	TRBD1	TRBJ2-7	CASSAGTAYEQYF	TGTGCCAGCAGCGCCGGGACAGCCTACGAGCAGTACTTC
TRBV4-3	-	TRBJ1-1	CASSQLTGKNTEAFF	TGCGCCAGCAGCCAGCTGACAGGCAAGAACACTGAAGCTTTCTTT
TRBV5-6	TRBD1	TRBJ1-4	CASSFQSPTGKLFF	TGTGCCAGCAGCTTTCAGTCCCCGACAGGGAAACTGTTTTTT
TRBV6-1	-	TRBJ1-2	CASSATASHYTF	TGTGCCAGCAGTGCGACAGCCTCTCACTACACCTTC
TRBV18	TRBD2	TRBJ2-5	CASSPTLTSGGETQYF	TGTGCCAGCTCACCAACCCTGACTAGCGGGGGAGAGACCCAGTACTTC
TRBV6-1	-	TRBJ1-3	CASRGQLSGNTIYF	TGTGCCAGCAGAGGACAGCTCTCTGGAAACACCATATATTTT
TRBV4-3	-	TRBJ1-6	CASSQDSGGAPYNSPLHF	TGCGCCAGCAGCCAAGATAGTGGGGGGGCCCCGTATAATTCACCCCTCCACTTT
TRBV7-9	TRBD2	TRBJ2-1	CASGRGAYNEQFF	TGTGCCAGCGGGCGGGGGGCCTACAATGAGCAGTTCTTC
TRBV18	-	TRBJ1-4	CASSPPPGESDEKLFF	TGTGCCAGCTCACCCCCCCCAGGGGAGTCGGATGAAAAACTGTTTTTT
TRBV6-1	TRBD1	TRBJ2-2	CASGDRGQAGELFF	TGTGCCAGCGGGGACAGGGGGCAGGCCGGGGAGCTGTTTTTT
TRBV7-6	-	TRBJ1-5	CASSQQDGNQPQHF	TGTGCCAGCAGCCAACAGGACGGGAATCAGCCCCAGCATTTT
TRBV14	-	TRBJ1-1	CASSPTRGQNTEAFF	TGTGCCAGCAGCCCTACCCGGGGACAGAACACTGAAGCTTTCTTT
TRBV5-1	-	TRBJ2-7	CASRLTPGTQDEQYF	TGCGCCAGCAGACTTACACCGGGTACGCAAGACGAGCAGTACTTC
TRBV6-5	-	TRBJ2-2	CASKSDTGELFF	TGTGCCAGCAAATCGGACACCGGGGAGCTGTTTTTT
TRBV4-3	-	TRBJ2-1	CASSHGQSGNEQFF	TGCGCCAGCAGCCACGGACAGTCGGGGAATGAGCAGTTCTTC
TRBV29-1	-	TRBJ2-3	CSVFEDSHTDTQYF	TGCAGCGTTTTTGAGGACTCGCACACAGATACGCAGTATTTT
TRBV27	-	TRBJ1-1	CASSPFGTGEAFF	TGTGCCAGCAGTCCCTTTGGGACGGGAGAGGCTTTCTTT
TRBV6-1	TRBD2	TRBJ2-1	CASSGTSGYNEQFF	TGTGCCAGCAGTGGGACTAGCGGTTACAATGAGCAGTTCTTC
TRBV28	TRBD2	TRBJ2-1	CASSLFWTSGGLGNEQFF	TGTGCCAGCAGTTTATTCTGGACTAGCGGGGGGCTGGGGAATGAGCAGTTCTTC
TRBV19	-	TRBJ1-5	CASSPRRGSNQPQHF	TGTGCCAGTAGTCCCCGTAGGGGTAGCAATCAGCCCCAGCATTTT
TRBV27	TRBD1	TRBJ1-6	CASSLSAGGYNSPLHF	TGTGCCAGCAGTTTATCAGCAGGGGGCTATAATTCACCCCTCCACTTT
TRBV6-5	TRBD1	TRBJ1-4	CASSYWVRGRSEKLFF	TGTGCCAGCAGTTACTGGGTGAGGGGGCGCAGTGAAAAACTGTTTTTT
TRBV2	-	TRBJ2-1	CASSDGVSEQFF	TGTGCCAGCAGTGACGGAGTGAGTGAGCAGTTCTTC
TRBV5-5	TRBD1	TRBJ2-7	CASSLAGQGHGEQYF	TGTGCCAGCAGCTTGGCGGGACAGGGGCATGGCGAGCAGTACTTC
TRBV5-1	-	TRBJ1-3	CASSPGGGTASGNTIYF	TGCGCCAGCAGCCCCGGGGGGGGTACTGCCTCTGGAAACACCATATATTTT
TRBV6-1	-	TRBJ1-2	CASSALPVAGYTF	TGTGCCAGCAGTGCCTTGCCGGTTGCTGGCTACACCTTC
TRBV5-1	-	TRBJ2-1	CASSLVANNEQFF	TGCGCCAGCAGCTTGGTAGCCAACAATGAGCAGTTCTTC
TRBV9	TRBD1	TRBJ2-5	CASSAALDRAGETQYF	TGTGCCAGCAGCGCGGCCCTAGACAGGGCAGGAGAGACCCAGTACTTC